This T cell receptor (beta chain) was sequenced during a study of radiation and T cells in renal cell carcinoma. Profiled with immunoSEQ multiplex PCR; TCRdb holds only in-frame clones, not every one. Of some 150,000 clones listed, around 88% are singletons. Broader study findings: In blood, top tumor clones expanded by 2 weeks, shrinking by 4. No pretreatment tumor biopsies were available for baseline clonotypes.

With regard to this clone: Its antigen is undetermined.

The time point denotes: blood 4 weeks post-SBRT, at nephrectomy. Treatment: 15 Gy SBRT to primary tumor, nephrectomy 4 weeks later. Nephrectomy followed 15 Gy stereotactic body radiation by 4 weeks. The tumor was a clear cell renal cell carcinoma. CDR3 length equals 14 residues. Germline values: CDR1 MNHEY, CDR2 SMNVEV (reference sequence). Deletions cut 6 bases from V and 4 bases from J, with 15 bases between. V gene TRBV27 combines with J gene TRBJ1-2; possible D gene TRBD1, 6 bases. This TCR came from a woman aged 45-65 years with renal cell carcinoma. The sequenced sample was blood, obtained from a patient whose treatment included radiotherapy and nephrectomy. In DNA form, the CDR3 reads TGTGCCAGCAGGGCCGGGACACTGATCTATGGCTACACCTTC. This codes for CASRAGTLIYGYTF.